This TCR beta chain is from a study of CD8 T cells in ankylosing spondylitis. The CDR3 contains 12 residues. This clonotype turned up a few times. Its antigen is as yet unknown. The study, taken as a whole, reports: Reported data indicate significant enrichment of disease-linked clones within matched ankylosing spondylitis synovial fluid. There was a TCR beta motif, made of several highly homologous variants, that appeared characteristic of ankylosing spondylitis blood.

Library preparation for TCR beta used quantitative 5'-RACE with molecular barcodes. TCRdb re-derived calls from the 5' RACE reads in MiXCR, one entry per CDR3 protein. In the table there are more than 150,000 distinct CDR3 sequences, 9.5% to 15% of which are singletons. Material: blood, either unsorted or a sorted T cell fraction (not recorded which). This receptor was taken from a male donor with ankylosing spondylitis or in good health (not recorded which). The chain links TRBV21-1 to TRBJ2-7; the table's TRBD1 call for D was not verified on the DNA. TRBV21-1 is recorded as a pseudogene. CDR3 sequence reads: CASRGGLGEQYF. CDR3 nucleotide sequence: TGTGCCAGCAGGGGGGGATTGGGTGAGCAGTACTTC.